This TCR beta chain was observed in a study of T cell changes during pregnancy in multiple sclerosis. This table comes from immunoSEQ multiplex PCR, and its TCRdb copy is limited to in-frame clones, with some not included. The sample shows approximately 120,000 clones, about 96% of them seen only once. In the case of this clone: A junction end diverges from the germline sequence, so it may reflect a read error.

CDR1 is MDHEN and CDR2 is SYDVKM in the germline V gene. There are 15 residues in the CDR3. The sequence was obtained from a female donor with multiple sclerosis, enrolled in a pregnancy study. The sample here was peripheral blood, taken after pregnancy. The genes are TRBV28 and TRBJ2-3, with 10 bases matching TRBD2. CDR3 protein: CASTLAGGLADTQYF. CDR3 nucleotide sequence: TGTGCCAGCACTTTAGCGGGAGGTCTGGCAGATACGCAGTATTTT.